Below are 30 T cell receptor beta chains sequenced from a single sample in a study of monozygotic twins with inflammatory bowel disease. TCRdb processed the 5' RACE reads again and assigns one entry to each CDR3 protein, with no DNA. Its table lists some 150,000 distinct CDR3 sequences. Sequenced: blood. The receptors originated from a human donor with ulcerative colitis or Crohn's disease, or a healthy co-twin of an affected twin (not recorded which).

The chain recombines TRBV7-9 with TRBJ2-1; no DNA is available, so the TRBD1 call from TCRdb remains unchecked. Per germline, CDR1 SEHNR and CDR2 FQNEAQ (reference sequence). CDR3 length equals 11 residues. The CDR3 loop is CASSFPWEQFF.

The rearrangement uses TRBV6-5 and TRBJ2-1; the D call of TRBD1 rests on TCRdb alone, since no DNA is present to check it. Looked up from germline, CDR1 is MNHEY and CDR2 is SVGAGI. CDR3 length: 15 amino acids. CDR3 sequence: CASSYGTGAVNEQFF.

V and J are TRBV20-1 and TRBJ2-2; TCRdb reports TRBD2, a call that lacks DNA to check it against. CDR1 is DFQATT and CDR2 is SNEGSKA in the germline V gene (reference sequence). This CDR3 is built from 16 residues. The CDR3 region is CSAKDTSGPFIGELFF.

The V and J genes are TRBV5-1 and TRBJ1-1. Germline CDR1 SGHRS, CDR2 YFSETQ. This CDR3 comprises 14 residues. The CDR3: CASSPDGVNTEAFF.

The chain's CDR3 is CASSLWGSGVPDTQYF. The chain recombines TRBV7-2 with TRBJ2-3; as DNA is missing, the TRBD2 call by TCRdb cannot be tested. The CDR3 runs to 16 residues. Looked up from germline, CDR1 is SGHTA and CDR2 is FQGNSA.

The CDR3 here is CSAPWGGQGDTGELFF. The chain is built from TRBV20-1 and TRBJ2-2; TCRdb indicates TRBD1, and absent DNA this call remains unverified. Germline assignment: CDR1 DFQATT and CDR2 SNEGSKA (reference sequence). The CDR3 has 16 amino acids.

J is TRBJ2-3 and V is TRBV6-5; TCRdb calls TRBD2, which cannot be checked without DNA. Germline CDR1 MNHEY, CDR2 SVGAGI. The CDR3 is made up of 17 amino acids. The CDR3 sequence: CASSPLWAGGLQDTQYF.

The chain employs TRBV20-1 and TRBJ1-1. The length of the CDR3 is 11 residues. Germline V lookup: CDR1 DFQATT, CDR2 SNEGSKA (reference sequence). CDR3 protein: CSARDSHEAFF.

The rearrangement uses TRBV24-1 and TRBJ2-2; TCRdb indicates TRBD1, and absent DNA this call remains unverified. Germline CDR1 and CDR2: KGHDR and SFDVKD. The CDR3 totals 15 residues. CDR3 residues: CATSEPWTGTGELFF.

The genes are TRBV6-5 and TRBJ2-7; TCRdb's D gene call, TRBD1, goes unchecked for lack of DNA. The CDR3 extends over 13 amino acids. CDR1 and CDR2 from the germline V gene are MNHEY and SVGAGI. CDR3 region: CASSRDPDYEQYF.

CDR3 residues: CASSLVVGPYEQYF. The chain joins TRBV5-1 to TRBJ2-7. The length of the CDR3 is 14 residues. Germline V gene data show CDR1 as SGHRS and CDR2 as YFSETQ.

The chain recombines TRBV7-9 with TRBJ2-2; TCRdb names TRBD1, which stays unverified in the absence of DNA. The CDR3 runs to 14 residues. The germline CDR1 and CDR2 sequences are SEHNR and FQNEAQ (reference sequence). The CDR3 spells CASTTQGLTGELFF.

The rearrangement joins TRBV20-1 to TRBJ2-2; TCRdb returns TRBD2, unconfirmable since there is no DNA. The CDR3 has 13 residues. Per the germline V gene, CDR1 is DFQATT and CDR2 is SNEGSKA (reference sequence). The CDR3 region is CSARGTSHGELFF.

CDR3: CASSPFRRSQNTEAFF. The V call is TRBV3-1, the J call TRBJ1-1. Germline V CDR1 and CDR2: LGHDT, YNNKEL (reference sequence). There are 16 residues in the CDR3. The variable domain in full, completed from reference TRBV3-1 and TRBJ1-1, reads DTAVSQTPKYLVTQMGNDKSIKCEQNLGHDTMYWYKQDSKKFLKIMFSYNNKELIINETVPNRFSPKSPDKAHLNLHINSLELGDSAVYFCASSPFRRSQNTEAFFGQGTRLTVV.

This chain links TRBV12-3 or TRBV12-4 with TRBJ2-2. The CDR3 is 14 amino acids. The CDR3 sequence is CASSFSANTGELFF.

The rearrangement uses TRBV5-1 and TRBJ1-1. There are 18 residues in the CDR3. The germline CDR1 and CDR2 sequences are SGHRS and YFSETQ. The CDR3 loop reads CASSPRTVLQIMNTEAFF.

The chain carries TRBV20-1 and TRBJ1-5; the D call of TRBD1 rests on TCRdb alone, since no DNA is present to check it. CDR3 length: 13 residues. Germline-derived CDR1 and CDR2 are DFQATT and SNEGSKA (reference sequence). The CDR3 loop reads CSATQGPNQPQHF.

The chain uses TRBV7-2 and TRBJ2-5; TCRdb designates TRBD2, a call that cannot be tested without DNA. The CDR3 runs to 16 residues. Germline CDR1 SGHTA, CDR2 FQGNSA. The CDR3 spells CASSLRSSGLVETQYF.

The V and J genes are TRBV7-7 and TRBJ2-3. This CDR3 spans 15 amino acids. The germline gives CDR1 SSHAT, CDR2 FNYEAQ (reference sequence). Here the CDR3 reads CASSLGLGSTDTQYF.

The chain combines TRBV7-3 with TRBJ2-1. Germline CDR1 SGHTA, CDR2 FQGTGA. The CDR3 totals 13 residues. The CDR3 reads CASSPSTENEQFF. Combining the CDR3 with reference TRBV7-3 and TRBJ2-1 gives the whole variable domain GAGVSQTPSNKVTEKGKYVELRCDPISGHTALYWYRQSLGQGPEFLIYFQGTGAADDSGLPNDRFFAVRPEGSVSTLKIQRTERGDSAVYLCASSPSTENEQFFGPGTRLTVL.

V gene TRBV6-1 combines with J gene TRBJ1-1; TCRdb outputs TRBD1, but without DNA this stays unchecked. In germline, CDR1 is MNHNS, CDR2 SASEGT. The length of the CDR3 is 14 residues. The CDR3 loop reads CASSDGQGYTEAFF.

J is TRBJ2-6 and V is TRBV6-5; the TCRdb call, TRBD1, lacks DNA for checking. Germline-derived CDR1 and CDR2 are MNHEY and SVGAGI. The length of the CDR3 is 18 residues. Here the CDR3 reads CASSYSFLGRAGANVLTF.

The rearrangement links TRBV6-6 to TRBJ1-2; TCRdb returns TRBD1, unconfirmable since there is no DNA. The CDR3 is 13 residues long. Looked up from germline, CDR1 is MNHNY and CDR2 is SVGAGI (reference sequence). CDR3 in amino acids: CASSYGTLYGYTF.

This chain connects TRBV2 to TRBJ2-7; without DNA, the TCRdb call of TRBD2 cannot be checked. The CDR3 covers 17 residues. Germline V gene data show CDR1 as SNHLY and CDR2 as FYNNEI. The CDR3 loop reads CASKIRSGGGDPYEQYF. Full variable domain (remainder filled in from reference TRBV2 and TRBJ2-7): EPEVTQTPSHQVTQMGQEVILRCVPISNHLYFYWYRQILGQKVEFLVSFYNNEISEKSEIFDDQFSVERPDGSNFTLKIRSTKLEDSAMYFCASKIRSGGGDPYEQYFGPGTRLTVT.

The V gene is TRBV7-6, the J gene TRBJ1-3; TCRdb proposes TRBD1, but this gene call is untestable without DNA. Germline V gene sequence: CDR1 SGHVS, CDR2 FNYEAQ. CDR3 size: 16 residues. The CDR3 sequence is CASSFPEANSGNTIYF.

The J gene is TRBJ1-1, the V gene TRBV5-1. Germline CDR1 is SGHRS and CDR2 is YFSETQ. CDR3 length: 15 amino acids. The CDR3 is CASSAIYQPNTEAFF.

The genes are TRBV24-1 and TRBJ1-5; the TCRdb call, TRBD1, lacks DNA for checking. Germline lookup yields CDR1 KGHDR and CDR2 SFDVKD. The CDR3 has 14 amino acids. The CDR3 spells CATSDRQGYQPQHF.

V usage is TRBV5-1 and J usage is TRBJ1-5. The germline V gene has CDR1 SGHRS and CDR2 YFSETQ. This CDR3 is 14 amino acids long. This chain's CDR3 is CASSLDGLMEPQHF.

The chain carries TRBV5-6 and TRBJ2-2; absent DNA, TCRdb's TRBD1 call cannot be checked. The CDR3 loop spans 15 amino acids. Germline assignment: CDR1 SGHDT and CDR2 YYEEEE. The CDR3 here is CASSHYRVYTGELFF.

J is TRBJ1-4 and V is TRBV5-1; TCRdb returns TRBD1, unconfirmable since there is no DNA. CDR3 length equals 15 residues. Germline CDR1 is SGHRS and CDR2 is YFSETQ. The CDR3 sequence is CASSLVGTDNEKLFF.